A selection of T cell receptor beta chains follows, all from one sample in a study of blood T cell repertoires in COVID-19. The assay was immunoSEQ multiplex PCR, and TCRdb's table has in-frame clones only and misses some. The sample lists 200,000 or so clones, 88% occurring once. Sequencing was done on a sample of PBMCs or T cells enriched from blood (not recorded which). Receptors originate from a woman in her 30s who had recovered from COVID-19. The CDR3 runs from the conserved cysteine through the conserved F or W. The D gene is left open where the match is weak. Clone sizes are given selectively: once, few, many, or a class where the clone is expanded.

>TRBV13|.|TRBJ1-6|.
CASRRTENSPLHF
TGTGCCAGCAGAAGGACAGAAAATTCACCCCTCCACTTT
>TRBV4-3|.|TRBJ1-2|.
CASSPGRGLFYGYTF
TGCGCCAGCAGCCCGGGACGGGGACTGTTCTATGGCTACACCTTC
>TRBV5-1|.|TRBJ2-2|.
CASSKGQRDTGELFF
TGCGCCAGCAGCAAGGGACAGCGGGACACCGGGGAGCTGTTTTTT
>TRBV3-1/TRBV3-2|.|TRBJ1-6|.
CASSQDNAGDSPLHF
TGTGCCAGCAGCCAAGATAATGCGGGGGATTCACCCCTCCACTTT
>TRBV27|.|TRBJ1-1|TRBD1
CASSPTGYEAFF
TGTGCCAGCAGCCCGACAGGGTATGAAGCTTTCTTT
>TRBV11-2|.|TRBJ2-7|TRBD2
CASSLAGTSVGYEQYF
TGTGCCAGCAGCTTAGCGGGGACTAGCGTAGGCTACGAGCAGTACTTC
>TRBV7-3|.|TRBJ2-3|.
CASSLSGGQTTDTQYF
TGTGCCAGCAGCCTCAGCGGGGGACAGACAACAGATACGCAGTATTTT
>TRBV3-1/TRBV3-2|.|TRBJ2-7|TRBD1
CASSRQGAYEQYF
TGTGCCAGCAGCCGACAGGGGGCCTACGAGCAGTACTTC
>TRBV4-3|.|TRBJ1-2|.
CASTLEPTEFYGYTF
TGCGCCAGCACCTTAGAACCTACAGAATTCTATGGCTACACCTTC
>TRBV5-1|.|TRBJ2-2|TRBD1
CASSPTQGADTGELFF
TGCGCCAGCAGCCCGACCCAGGGGGCGGACACCGGGGAGCTGTTTTTT
>TRBV6-2/TRBV6-3|.|TRBJ2-2|TRBD2
CASSLLAGGNTGELFF
TGTGCCAGCAGTCTCCTAGCGGGGGGAAACACCGGGGAGCTGTTTTTT
>TRBV6-5|.|TRBJ1-1|.
CASSSPHRDTEAFF
TGTGCCAGCAGTTCCCCCCATCGGGACACTGAAGCTTTCTTT
>TRBV4-1|.|TRBJ2-5|.
CASSHNGQIQETQYF
TGCGCCAGCAGCCATAATGGACAGATCCAAGAGACCCAGTACTTC
>TRBV3-1/TRBV3-2|.|TRBJ2-1|TRBD1
CASSHETGWSSYNEQFF
TGTGCCAGCAGCCACGAGACAGGGTGGAGCTCCTACAATGAGCAGTTCTTC
>TRBV5-5|.|TRBJ2-5|.
CASSSRTGYQETQYF
TGTGCCAGCAGCTCACGGACGGGGTACCAAGAGACCCAGTACTTC
>TRBV3-1/TRBV3-2|.|TRBJ2-1|.
CASSLQGEVLFF
TGTGCCAGCAGCTTACAAGGTGAGGTTCTGTTCTTC
>TRBV25-1|.|TRBJ1-1|.
CASSAPDSTEAFF
TGTGCCAGCAGTGCACCAGACAGCACTGAAGCTTTCTTT
>TRBV7-3|.|TRBJ2-5|TRBD2
CASSPGLAGGVTETQYF
TGTGCCAGCAGCCCGGGACTAGCGGGGGGTGTAACGGAGACCCAGTACTTC
>TRBV6-5|.|TRBJ1-2|.
CASSYPGHIGGYTF
TGTGCCAGCAGTTACCCGGGACACATTGGAGGCTACACCTTC
>TRBV11-3|.|TRBJ2-1|TRBD2
CASSALAGAYNEQFF
TGTGCCAGCAGCGCCCTAGCGGGGGCGTACAATGAGCAGTTCTTC
>TRBV7-3|.|TRBJ1-2|.
CASSLSRTDNYGYTF
TGTGCCAGCAGCTTGTCCAGGACAGATAACTATGGCTACACCTTC
>TRBV10-3|.|TRBJ1-5|TRBD1
CATSGGSSYSNQPQHF
TGTGCCACCTCAGGGGGTAGCTCTTATAGCAATCAGCCCCAGCATTTT
>TRBV4-1|.|TRBJ1-2|TRBD1
CASSQVEGTDYGYTF
TGCGCCAGCAGCCAAGTGGAGGGGACAGACTATGGCTACACCTTC
>TRBV11-2|.|TRBJ2-1|TRBD2
CASSDDLAGALSSYNEQFF
TGTGCCAGCAGCGACGATCTAGCGGGGGCTCTCAGCTCCTACAATGAGCAGTTCTTC
>TRBV6-5|.|TRBJ1-2|.
CASSLWAINYGYTF
TGTGCCAGCAGTTTGTGGGCCATTAACTATGGCTACACCTTC
>TRBV4-3|.|TRBJ1-5|.
CASSQDVVGDQPQHF
TGCGCCAGCAGCCAAGATGTAGTAGGAGATCAGCCCCAGCATTTT
>TRBV4-1|.|TRBJ2-1|.
CASSHPFGVATPLDEQFF
TGCGCCAGCAGTCACCCCTTCGGGGTAGCCACACCGTTGGATGAGCAGTTCTTC
>TRBV7-6|.|TRBJ2-2|TRBD1
CASSSGGTGDLFLTGELFF
TGTGCCAGCAGCTCCGGGGGGACAGGGGATTTGTTTTTGACCGGGGAGCTGTTTTTT
>TRBV6-5|.|TRBJ2-7|TRBD1
CASRLGTGISYEQYF
TGTGCCAGCAGACTCGGGACAGGGATTTCCTACGAGCAGTACTTC
>TRBV7-3|few|TRBJ2-2|TRBD2
CASSLGLAGGTGELFF
TGTGCCAGCAGCTTGGGTCTAGCGGGGGGCACCGGGGAGCTGTTTTTT
>TRBV6-5|.|TRBJ2-3|TRBD2
CASALAGPTDTQYF
TGTGCCAGCGCTTTAGCGGGGCCCACAGATACGCAGTATTTT
>TRBV4-2|few|TRBJ2-2|TRBD2
CASSQMTSGVTGELFF
TGTGCCAGCAGCCAAATGACTAGCGGGGTTACCGGGGAGCTGTTTTTT
>TRBV7-3|.|TRBJ1-1|TRBD1
CASSSTTGLNTEAFF
TGTGCCAGCAGCTCCACGACAGGGCTGAACACTGAAGCTTTCTTT
>TRBV2|once|TRBJ2-7|TRBD1
CASTGTGTYEQYF
TGTGCCAGCACGGGGACAGGGACATACGAGCAGTACTTC
>TRBV5-1|.|TRBJ1-1|.
CASSLDPGNTEAFF
TGCGCCAGCAGCTTGGATCCAGGTAACACTGAAGCTTTCTTT
>TRBV12-3/TRBV12-4|.|TRBJ1-1|.
CASSLFLEAFF
TGTGCCAGCAGTTTATTCCTCGAGGCTTTCTTT
>TRBV2|.|TRBJ1-1|.
CASRATGRGEAFF
TGTGCCAGCAGGGCCACAGGAAGGGGTGAAGCTTTCTTT
>TRBV5-4|once|TRBJ2-7|.
CASSPSWGGVGSYEQYF
TGTGCCAGCAGCCCTTCCTGGGGCGGGGTGGGATCCTACGAGCAGTACTTC
>TRBV6-4|.|TRBJ2-2|TRBD1
CASSDSSQGAAGELFF
TGTGCCAGCAGTGACTCGTCTCAGGGGGCAGCCGGGGAGCTGTTTTTT
>TRBV28|once|TRBJ2-5|TRBD2
CATREGGEGETQYF
TGTGCCACACGCGAGGGTGGGGAGGGGGAGACCCAGTACTTC
>TRBV9|.|TRBJ2-7|TRBD1
CASSDRGESTYEQYF
TGTGCCAGCAGCGACAGGGGGGAATCGACCTACGAGCAGTACTTC
>TRBV5-1|once|TRBJ2-7|TRBD1
CASSVTGSGAYEQYF
TGCGCCAGCAGCGTGACAGGGTCGGGTGCCTACGAGCAGTACTTC
>TRBV6-5|once|TRBJ1-5|.
CASSYSQGYQPQHF
TGTGCCAGCAGTTACTCACAGGGTTATCAGCCCCAGCATTTT
>TRBV19|.|TRBJ2-7|.
CASSIGGESYEQYF
TGTGCCAGTAGTATCGGAGGGGAGTCCTACGAGCAGTACTTC
>TRBV24-1|.|TRBJ2-1|.
CATSGGQYNEQFF
TGTGCCACCAGTGGAGGGCAGTACAATGAGCAGTTCTTC
>TRBV15|.|TRBJ1-2|.
CATSRDFNGYTF
TGTGCCACCAGCAGAGATTTCAATGGCTACACCTTC
>TRBV2|.|TRBJ1-2|TRBD1
CASRNRDRGMHGYTF
TGTGCCAGCCGCAACCGGGACAGGGGAATGCATGGCTACACCTTC
>TRBV13|.|TRBJ2-7|TRBD1
CASSADRQYEQYF
TGTGCCAGCAGCGCGGACAGGCAATACGAGCAGTACTTC
>TRBV19|.|TRBJ1-5|TRBD1
CASSSGDSYNQPQHF
TGTGCCAGTAGTAGCGGGGACAGTTACAATCAGCCCCAGCATTTT
>TRBV7-2|.|TRBJ1-4|.
CASSLARSGSEKLFF
TGTGCCAGCAGCTTAGCACGGAGTGGGTCTGAAAAACTGTTTTTT
>TRBV6-2/TRBV6-3|.|TRBJ2-2|TRBD1
CASSPGQFANTGELFF
TGTGCCAGCAGTCCGGGACAGTTCGCGAACACCGGGGAGCTGTTTTTT
>TRBV4-3|.|TRBJ2-1|TRBD1
CASSLGQGVGGEQFF
TGCGCCAGCAGCCTTGGACAGGGGGTCGGTGGTGAGCAGTTCTTC
>TRBV7-8|.|TRBJ2-5|TRBD2
CASSSPGLAKETQYF
TGTGCCAGCAGCTCACCGGGACTAGCGAAAGAGACCCAGTACTTC
>TRBV7-9|.|TRBJ2-6|TRBD2
CASSFPGGEDSGANVLTF
TGTGCCAGCAGCTTCCCGGGAGGGGAAGACTCTGGGGCCAACGTCCTGACTTTC
>TRBV3-1/TRBV3-2|.|TRBJ1-2|.
CASSQGSRYGYTF
TGTGCCAGCAGCCAAGGAAGCCGCTATGGCTACACCTTC
>TRBV5-5|.|TRBJ2-7|TRBD1
CASSGTWGQGAYEQYF
TGTGCCAGCAGTGGGACTTGGGGACAGGGAGCCTACGAGCAGTACTTC
>TRBV4-3|.|TRBJ1-1|.
CASSQVTRSTEAFF
TGCGCCAGCAGCCAAGTCACCAGAAGCACTGAAGCTTTCTTT
>TRBV5-1|.|TRBJ2-1|TRBD2
CASSLQRGVYNEQFF
TGCGCCAGCAGCTTGCAGCGGGGGGTCTACAATGAGCAGTTCTTC
>TRBV6-5|.|TRBJ2-2|TRBD1
CASNRGANTGELFF
TGTGCCAGCAACAGGGGAGCGAACACCGGGGAGCTGTTTTTT
>TRBV5-6|.|TRBJ2-7|TRBD1
CASSFEAGTGGYYEQYF
TGTGCCAGCAGCTTTGAAGCGGGGACAGGGGGATATTACGAGCAGTACTTC